Below, 2 T cell receptor beta chains from the same sample are listed, as sequenced in a study of Graves' ophthalmopathy and Graves' hyperthyroidism. RNA served as the template for amplifying TCR beta CDR3 regions. An opening RT-PCR round employed HTBI primers and preceded a second-round multiplex PCR. MiXCR, applied by TCRdb to the multiplex PCR reads, yields one record per CDR3 protein. Here the sample spans about 370,000 distinct CDR3 sequences, about 18% being singletons. Specimen: peripheral blood. Receptors were obtained from a woman aged 18-35 years with Graves' ophthalmopathy.

This clonotype has ten or more counts. J is TRBJ2-5 and V is TRBV11-2; TRBD2 agrees at 8 bases. Germline assignment: CDR1 SGHAT and CDR2 FQNNGV. This CDR3 has 17 residues. The trim removed 3 bases at V and 3 bases at J, leaving 12 bases unmatched. The CDR3 DNA sequence: TGTGCCAGCAGCTTGCCACAGAAGCGGGAGTTTGAAGAGACCCAGTACTTC. Translating it yields CASSLPQKREFEETQYF.

The DNA of the CDR3 is TGTGCCAGCAGTCGCGACAGGGGAGCGGACGAGCAGTACTTC. This sequence encodes CASSRDRGADEQYF. This rearrangement joins TRBV12-3 or TRBV12-4 to TRBJ2-7; 8 bases are a match to TRBD1. Losses at the gene ends were 5 bases for V and 5 bases for J; bases not matched to a gene: 8. CDR3 length equals 14 residues.